A selection of T cell receptor beta chains follows, all from one sample in a study of T-cell reconstitution after alpha-beta-depleted transplantation in children. Each CDR3 protein is one row after TCRdb ran MiXCR on the PCR reads. The sample holds approximately 500,000 distinct CDR3 sequences, about 10% seen once. This material consisted of PBMCs, taken before TCRalphabeta/CD19-depleted stem cell transplant. All receptors derive from a child aged 2 to 15 with inherited bone marrow failure, due to receive a stem cell transplant. The CDR3 runs from the conserved cysteine through the conserved F or W. The D gene is left open where the match is weak. Clone size is shown for a subset of rows, as once, few, many or a class of expanded clone.

few	TRBV7-8	-	TRBJ2-5	TGTGCCAGCAGCTTCGTGCGGTTTATTGGGCAGGGGGAGACCCAGTACTTC	CASSFVRFIGQGETQYF
few	TRBV19	-	TRBJ2-2	TGTGCCAGTAGTCTAGGGGTTAACCCCGGGGAGCTGTTTTTT	CASSLGVNPGELFF
many	TRBV27	-	TRBJ2-3	TGTGCCAGCAGTTTCATATTGGGAGATACGCAGTATTTT	CASSFILGDTQYF
many	TRBV7-6	TRBD2	TRBJ2-3	TGTGCCAGCAGTTCCGTGACTAGCGGCACAGATACGCAGTATTTT	CASSSVTSGTDTQYF
many	TRBV24-1	TRBD2	TRBJ2-1	TGTGCCACCAGTGGGCCAGGGGGGCGGGAGGGGTTCAATGAGCAGTTCTTC	CATSGPGGREGFNEQFF
many	TRBV9	-	TRBJ1-5	TGTGCCAGCAGCCCCTCGGGGGGGGGAAGCAATCAGCCCCAGCATTTT	CASSPSGGGSNQPQHF
many	TRBV5-1	TRBD2	TRBJ2-3	TGCGCCAGCAGTCGTCCGGGACTAGCGGGCACAGATACGCAGTATTTT	CASSRPGLAGTDTQYF
many	TRBV10-3	TRBD2	TRBJ2-1	TGTGCCATCGGCGAATCGGGACTAGCTCCCCGGAATGAGCAGTTCTTC	CAIGESGLAPRNEQFF
many	TRBV12-3/TRBV12-4	TRBD1	TRBJ2-7	TGTGCCAGCAGTGGGACAGGGGGTAACGAGCAGTACTTC	CASSGTGGNEQYF
many	TRBV10-3	-	TRBJ1-3	TGTGCCATCAGTTACTATCAGGGCTCTGGAAACACCATATATTTT	CAISYYQGSGNTIYF
-	TRBV5-1	TRBD2	TRBJ2-2	TGCGCCAGCAGCATGGCTAGCGGACTAAGAAACACCGGGGAGCTGTTTTTT	CASSMASGLRNTGELFF